This TCR beta chain comes out of a study of somatic mutations in cytotoxic T cells in rheumatoid arthritis. Positive selection using magnetic beads isolated the CD4+ and CD8+ cells (purity was checked by flow cytometry). In the case of this clone: Its target is unknown.

Whole-study findings and limits: Between rheumatoid arthritis patients and age-matched healthy controls, CD8+ T-cell clonality showed no significant difference. A finding that went unadjusted for multiple comparisons was the slight underrepresentation of TRBV07 in rheumatoid arthritis patients.

Germline trimming cut 4 bases from V and 1 base from J; bases unmatched to any gene: 5. The CDR3 contains 16 residues. Per the germline V gene, CDR1 is SEHNR and CDR2 is FQNEAQ (reference sequence). Sequencing used immunoSEQ multiplex PCR; TCRdb keeps in-frame clones, though not all of them. Here the sample spans some 13,000 clones, approximately 80% being singletons. The sample consisted of CD8+ T cells sorted from blood. The receptor's source is a man aged 45-65 years in good health. The V and J genes are TRBV7-9 and TRBJ2-3, with 10 bases that match TRBD2. The CDR3 DNA follows: TGTGCCAGCAGCTCCTTAGCGGGGGGCCGCACAGATACGCAGTATTTT. Its translation: CASSSLAGGRTDTQYF.